These 17 T cell receptor beta chains originate from one sample sequenced in a study of CD8 T cell repertoires and HIV-1 epitope variants. These TCRs are of unknown antigen specificity. Data came from immunoSEQ multiplex PCR; TCRdb stores just in-frame clones and leaves some out. This table holds roughly 5,800 clones, approximately 71% found once. Sample: cultured CD8+ T cells derived from PBMCs. These receptors were obtained from a male donor with HIV.

The chain joins TRBV11-3 to TRBJ1-1; D remains unclear. CDR1 is SGHNT, CDR2 YENEEA, per germline. CDR3 length: 15 amino acids. Trimming shortened V by 1 base and J by 1 base, and 10 bases separated the two germline ends. CDR3 DNA: TGTGCCAGCAGCTTAGGTTCAGGTAGGAACACTGAAGCTTTCTTT. The encoded protein is CASSLGSGRNTEAFF.

The chain uses TRBV15 and TRBJ2-1; no clear D. Trimming cost V 1 base and J 2 bases, with 9 bases left between them. Germline V gene data show CDR1 as LNHNV and CDR2 as YYDKDF (reference sequence). The CDR3 runs to 15 residues. The CDR3 spells CATSRGSGPYNEQFF. The CDR3 DNA sequence: TGTGCCACCAGCAGAGGGTCCGGACCCTACAATGAGCAGTTCTTC.

V gene TRBV6-6 combines with J gene TRBJ2-1, with 7 bases fitting TRBD1. CDR3 size: 15 residues. The ends lost 2 bases at V and 1 base at J; junction bases unmatched: 2. CDR1 is MNHNY and CDR2 is SVGAGI in the germline V gene (reference sequence). The CDR3 protein is CASSYETGSYNEQFF. The CDR3 coding sequence is TGTGCCAGCAGTTACGAGACAGGGTCCTACAATGAGCAGTTCTTC.

This chain joins TRBV5-5 and TRBJ1-1; D unresolved. Germline values: CDR1 SGHKS, CDR2 YYEKEE (reference sequence). The germline V and J ends were trimmed by 0 bases and 2 bases, with 5 bases remaining between them. This CDR3 is built from 13 residues. Written as DNA, the CDR3 is TGTGCCAGCAGCTTGGGATCTAACACTGAAGCTTTCTTT. Translated: CASSLGSNTEAFF.

CDR3: CAWSDPGQGHGYTF. For the CDR3, the DNA is TGTGCCTGGAGTGATCCGGGACAGGGTCATGGCTACACCTTC. The rearrangement joins TRBV30 to TRBJ1-2; TRBD1 agrees at 9 bases. J lost 6 bases, V lost 1 base, and 6 bases had no gene match. The germline gives CDR1 GTSNPN, CDR2 SVGIG (reference sequence). The CDR3 extends over 14 amino acids.

This clone was seen once. This sequence joins TRBV29-1 and TRBJ2-7; no clear D gene. CDR1 is SQVTM and CDR2 is ANQGSEA in the germline V gene. The CDR3 has 13 amino acids. V shed 6 bases and J shed 2 bases, with 14 bases lying between them. CDR3 nucleotide sequence: TGCAGCGTAAGGTCAGTGGATACCTACGAGCAGTACTTC. Translation gives CSVRSVDTYEQYF.

The chain couples TRBV5-2 to TRBJ1-2. TRBV5-2 is described as a pseudogene. The CDR3 sequence is 16 residues long. CDR3: CASSQDPPDLDYGYTF. The CDR3 DNA follows: TGCGCCAGCAGCCAAGATCCCCCAGACTTGGACTATGGCTACACCTTC.

This chain connects TRBV27 to TRBJ2-5, with 9 bases that match TRBD2. CDR1 is MNHEY and CDR2 is SMNVEV in the germline V gene (reference sequence). The CDR3 length is 14 residues. V gave up 7 bases and J gave up 4 bases; unmatched junction bases: 7. The DNA for the CDR3 is TGTGCCAGCACTTCAGCGGGGGGATCAGAGACCCAGTACTTC. Amino acids: CASTSAGGSETQYF.

The chain employs TRBV10-3 and TRBJ1-4; D is unresolved. V shed 4 bases and J shed 0 bases, with 6 bases lying between them. The CDR3 spans 14 residues. Germline V lookup: CDR1 ENHRY, CDR2 SYGVKD. DNA of the CDR3: TGTGCCATCAGTGGAACAGCAACTAATGAAAAACTGTTTTTT. It codes for CAISGTATNEKLFF.

This clone was recorded once. The chain recombines TRBV13 with TRBJ2-1; D uncertain. The CDR3 is made up of 16 amino acids. V was pared by 0 bases and J by 0 bases, with 9 bases between. Germline values: CDR1 PRHDT, CDR2 FYEKMQ (reference sequence). In nucleotides, the CDR3 is TGTGCCAGCAGCTTAGGGAGTTCGAGCTCCTACAATGAGCAGTTCTTC. Amino acids: CASSLGSSSSYNEQFF.

The chain is built from TRBV7-2 and TRBJ2-2; TRBD2 matches at 7 bases. The CDR3 contains 17 residues. Trimming cost V 1 base and J 7 bases; bases outside gene matches: 12. Germline V gene data show CDR1 as SGHTA and CDR2 as FQGNSA. CDR3 sequence (DNA): TGTGCCAGCAGCTTAGACTGGCGGGAGAGGCGGGGCGGGGAGCTGTTTTTT. Translation gives CASSLDWRERRGGELFF.

V and J are TRBV11-2 and TRBJ2-3; no clear D gene. The CDR3 runs 15 residues. Germline CDR1 and CDR2: SGHAT and FQNNGV. V was cut by 5 bases and J by 2 bases, with 14 bases left in between. DNA of the CDR3: TGTGCCAGCAGCCCATCCTCCTTTGACACAGATACGCAGTATTTT. Translating gives CASSPSSFDTDTQYF.

The V gene is TRBV29-1, the J gene TRBJ2-1; tentative D call: TRBD1 (6 bases). Per the germline V gene, CDR1 is SQVTM and CDR2 is ANQGSEA. Trimming took 8 bases from V and 11 from J, leaving 19 bases between them. The CDR3 spans 12 residues. The CDR3: CSLIRDNGQQFF. In nucleotides, the CDR3 is TGCAGCTTAATCCGGGACAACGGACAGCAGTTCTTC.

This clone has more than one count but fewer than ten. The V and J genes are TRBV25-1 and TRBJ1-6, with TRBD1 identical over 7 bases. V dropped 10 bases and J dropped 6; count of bases not matched to a gene: 9. Germline values: CDR1 MGHDK, CDR2 SYGVNS. This CDR3 region has 14 residues. CDR3 sequence (DNA): TGTGCCACCTCTCAGACAGGGCTTAATTCACCCCTCCACTTT. This gives the protein CATSQTGLNSPLHF.

The CDR3 spells CASSLDRGATGEQYF. In DNA, the CDR3 is TGCGCCAGCAGCTTGGACAGGGGAGCGACGGGCGAGCAGTACTTC. This rearrangement joins TRBV5-1 to TRBJ2-7, with 7 bases aligning to TRBD1. The trim removed 0 bases at V and 6 bases at J, leaving 9 bases unmatched. In germline, CDR1 is SGHRS, CDR2 YFSETQ. This CDR3 is built from 15 residues.

The chain combines TRBV5-1 with TRBJ2-7; unclear D gene. The CDR3 totals 11 residues. Germline loops: CDR1 SGHRS, CDR2 YFSETQ. The V gene lost 3 bases and the J gene lost 2 bases, with 3 bases spanning the gap. CDR3 protein: CASSWTYEQYF. The CDR3 DNA is TGCGCCAGCAGCTGGACCTACGAGCAGTACTTC.

CDR3 bases: TGTGCCAGCAGTTTCGGACAGCACACCGGGGAGCTGTTTTTT. Translated: CASSFGQHTGELFF. The chain has TRBV27 and TRBJ2-2; maybe TRBD1 (6 bases). Germline lookup yields CDR1 MNHEY and CDR2 SMNVEV (reference sequence). CDR3 length equals 14 residues. V was clipped by 3 bases and J by 3 bases, with 8 bases between them.